A single sample is the source of the 32 T cell receptor beta chains below, sequenced in a study of T cell changes during pregnancy in multiple sclerosis. Sequencing was performed with immunoSEQ multiplex PCR; in TCRdb, only in-frame clones are kept and a portion is missing. The data contain some 100,000 clones, over 85% of them seen just once; the ten biggest clones take up more than 0.95%. The source material was peripheral blood, sampled in the second trimester of pregnancy. These receptors all come from a female donor with multiple sclerosis, enrolled in a pregnancy study.

V is TRBV5-4 and J is TRBJ1-5, with TRBD1 matching over 8 bases. V shed 4 bases, J shed 4 bases, and the junction held 13 bases outside the gene matches. This CDR3 has 17 amino acids. CDR1 and CDR2 (germline): SGHNT, YYREEE (reference sequence). The CDR3 nucleotides are TGTGCCAGCAGCAGGGACCCGACAGGGGAAGGGAATCAGCCCCAGCATTTT. It codes for CASSRDPTGEGNQPQHF.

The V gene is TRBV7-2, the J gene TRBJ2-1; D is undetermined. The length of the CDR3 is 12 residues. Trimming removed 3 bases at V and 7 bases at J, with 7 bases between. Germline CDR1 SGHTA, CDR2 FQGNSA. The CDR3 DNA is TGTGCCAGCAGCTTTTCGAGGAATGAGCAGTTCTTC. This gives the protein CASSFSRNEQFF.

This clone was seen just once. The chain is built from TRBV6-6 and TRBJ2-3, with 7 bases that match TRBD1. CDR1 is MNHNY and CDR2 is SVGAGI in the germline V gene (reference sequence). Trimming took 5 bases from V and 1 from J; bases not matched to a gene: 6. There are 15 residues in the CDR3. The chain's CDR3 is CASSPTGSGTDTQYF. CDR3 in DNA: TGTGCCAGCAGTCCGACAGGGTCGGGCACAGATACGCAGTATTTT.

The genes are TRBV15 and TRBJ1-2; 8 bases line up with TRBD1. V trimming: 1 base; J trimming: 0 bases; junction bases outside the gene matches: 4. The CDR3 is made up of 16 amino acids. The germline V gene has CDR1 LNHNV and CDR2 YYDKDF (reference sequence). The DNA for the CDR3 is TGTGCCACCAGCAGAGGGGGGACAGGAGCTAACTATGGCTACACCTTC. It specifies CATSRGGTGANYGYTF.

This clone was seen only once. This chain connects TRBV27 to TRBJ1-4; D possibly corresponds to TRBD1 (5 bases). Trimming removed 0 bases at V and 8 bases at J, with 10 bases between. CDR3 length equals 14 residues. Germline V gene data show CDR1 as MNHEY and CDR2 as SMNVEV (reference sequence). As DNA, the CDR3 is TGTGCCAGCAGTTTATCAGGACACCAGGAAAAACTGTTTTTT. Protein sequence: CASSLSGHQEKLFF. Supplemented by reference TRBV27 and TRBJ1-4, the full variable domain reads EAQVTQNPRYLITVTGKKLTVTCSQNMNHEYMSWYRQDPGLGLRQIYYSMNVEVTDKGDVPEGYKVSRKEKRNFPLILESPSPNQTSLYFCASSLSGHQEKLFFGSGTQLSVL.

This clone was observed a single time. The chain carries TRBV5-1 and TRBJ2-5, with D possibly TRBD2 on 5 matching bases. The germline CDR1 and CDR2 sequences are SGHRS and YFSETQ. V shed 1 base and J shed 1 base, with 11 bases lying between them. The CDR3 loop spans 15 amino acids. DNA for the CDR3: TGCGCCAGCAGCTTGTCAGCGGAAAGCCAAGAGACCCAGTACTTC. Its translation is CASSLSAESQETQYF.

This chain joins TRBV5-1 and TRBJ2-3; no definite D call. V dropped 2 bases and J dropped 0 bases, with 7 bases sitting between them. This CDR3 has 14 amino acids. Germline CDR1 and CDR2: SGHRS and YFSETQ. CDR3 coding DNA: TGCGCCAGCAGCTTAGAGTCTAGCACAGATACGCAGTATTTT. Protein: CASSLESSTDTQYF.

J is TRBJ2-1 and V is TRBV27; a weak D match, TRBD2 (5 bases). In germline, CDR1 is MNHEY, CDR2 SMNVEV (reference sequence). Trimming took 7 bases from V and 9 from J, leaving 25 bases between them. This CDR3 comprises 16 residues. The CDR3 protein is CASTHLLSPGWGEQFF. CDR3 DNA sequence: TGTGCCAGCACCCACCTTCTCTCGCCGGGGTGGGGTGAGCAGTTCTTC.

The chain combines TRBV7-9 with TRBJ2-5, with 7 bases aligning to TRBD2. The V and J ends lost 5 bases and 5 bases, in that order; junction bases with no gene match: 17. The CDR3 consists of 17 residues. From germline, CDR1 is SEHNR and CDR2 FQNEAQ (reference sequence). The CDR3 nucleotides are TGTGCCAGCAGCCAATTTATAGCGGGCCGGCTGTGGGAGACCCAGTACTTC. The encoded protein is CASSQFIAGRLWETQYF.

V is TRBV5-8 and J is TRBJ2-3; 7 nucleotides align to TRBD1. The CDR3 covers 14 residues. Per the germline V gene, CDR1 is SGHTS and CDR2 is YDEGEE. V lost 4 bases, J lost 4 bases, and 6 bases stayed unmatched. DNA of the CDR3: TGTGCCAGCAGCCGGACAGGATTCGCAGATACGCAGTATTTT. It is translated as CASSRTGFADTQYF.

The chain has TRBV15 and TRBJ2-2, with D unresolved. From germline, CDR1 is LNHNV and CDR2 YYDKDF (reference sequence). The CDR3 sequence is 14 residues long. V lost 0 bases to trimming and J lost 10 bases, with 12 bases between them. CDR3 nucleotides: TGTGCCACCAGCAGAGAGCGGCTACCGGCGGAGCTGTTTTTT. Its protein is CATSRERLPAELFF.

The DNA for the CDR3 is TGTGCCAGCAGCTTGGACAGGGGGAACACCGGGGAGCTGTTTTTT. Translation gives CASSLDRGNTGELFF. V gene TRBV7-2 combines with J gene TRBJ2-2; 9 bases are a match to TRBD1. The V gene's germline CDR1 is SGHTA and CDR2 FQGNSA. The CDR3 is 15 amino acids. V lost 3 bases, J lost 1 base, and 0 bases stayed unmatched.

This clone was detected only once. V and J are TRBV6-5 and TRBJ2-3, with 10 positions matching TRBD2. The germline V gene has CDR1 MNHEY and CDR2 SVGAGI. V lost 5 bases and J lost 6; bases outside the gene matches: 5. The CDR3 extends over 14 amino acids. CDR3 bases: TGTGCCAGCAGTAGGACTAGCGGTTTTGATACGCAGTATTTT. Protein product: CASSRTSGFDTQYF.

The chain joins TRBV5-4 to TRBJ2-1, with TRBD2 matching 9 bases. CDR1 is SGHNT and CDR2 is YYREEE in the germline V gene (reference sequence). The CDR3 is 15 residues long. The V segment lost 3 bases and the J segment 3 bases; nucleotides outside the gene matches: 4. CDR3 loop: CASSSSGTHYNEQFF. CDR3 nucleotides: TGTGCCAGCAGCTCTAGCGGGACCCACTACAATGAGCAGTTCTTC. Variable domain in full (rest from reference TRBV5-4 and TRBJ2-1): ETGVTQSPTHLIKTRGQQVTLRCSSQSGHNTVSWYQQALGQGPQFIFQYYREEENGRGNFPPRFSGLQFPNYSSELNVNALELDDSALYLCASSSSGTHYNEQFFGPGTRLTVL.

The V gene is TRBV5-5, the J gene TRBJ1-3; D call uncertain. Per germline, CDR1 SGHKS and CDR2 YYEKEE (reference sequence). There are 16 residues in the CDR3. With 2 bases removed from V and 0 bases from J, the gap between germline ends came to 12 bases. CDR3 sequence (DNA): TGTGCCAGCAGCTTTGTGCCGGAGCGCTCTGGAAACACCATATATTTT. This translates into CASSFVPERSGNTIYF.

V gene TRBV5-6 combines with J gene TRBJ2-6, with a possible D match to TRBD1 (6 bases). The CDR3 has 17 amino acids. Trimming stripped 4 bases from V and 0 bases from J, with 14 bases between. The germline gives CDR1 SGHDT, CDR2 YYEEEE. CDR3 bases: TGTGCCAGCAGCGAACTTCCAGGGGCCTCTGGGGCCAACGTCCTGACTTTC. Translation: CASSELPGASGANVLTF.

The chain employs TRBV5-1 and TRBJ2-1, with 9 bases identical to TRBD2. This CDR3 comprises 13 residues. Germline assignment: CDR1 SGHRS and CDR2 YFSETQ. J gave up 10 bases and V 5 bases, and 7 bases lay outside the gene matches. CDR3 region: CASSSGRSREQFF. The CDR3 nucleotides read TGCGCCAGCAGTAGCGGGAGATCGCGGGAGCAGTTCTTC.

This chain connects TRBV19 to TRBJ2-1, with a weak D call TRBD2 (6 bases). V gave up 3 bases and J gave up 4 bases, with 16 bases separating them. This CDR3 contains 16 residues. Looked up from germline, CDR1 is LNHDA and CDR2 is SQIVND (reference sequence). The CDR3 DNA follows: TGTGCCAGTAGTATGGAAAGGGGAGGCCTTTACAATGAGCAGTTCTTC. Its protein product is CASSMERGGLYNEQFF.

The rearrangement joins TRBV19 to TRBJ2-3, with 7 nucleotides matching TRBD2. Germline CDR1 is LNHDA and CDR2 is SQIVND (reference sequence). The CDR3 has 17 amino acids. V trimming: 0 bases; J trimming: 4 bases; junction bases outside the gene matches: 10. CDR3 DNA sequence: TGTGCCAGTAGTATAGATCTGCGCGGGAGAGTCGCAGATACGCAGTATTTT. It translates to CASSIDLRGRVADTQYF.

This sequence joins TRBV7-9 and TRBJ1-1, with D tentatively TRBD1 (5 bases). The CDR3 has 15 amino acids. The V and J ends lost 7 bases and 8 bases respectively, with 23 bases between them. Germline V gives CDR1 SEHNR, CDR2 FQNEAQ (reference sequence). CDR3 sequence: CASTARGGPVGEAFF. CDR3 DNA: TGTGCCAGCACTGCTCGCGGGGGACCGGTTGGGGAAGCTTTCTTT.

The V call is TRBV6-6, the J call TRBJ2-1; a weak D match, TRBD2 (6 bases). Between the trimmed V and J ends, which lost 4 bases and 0 bases, there was a span of 13 bases. Germline CDR1 and CDR2: MNHNY and SVGAGI (reference sequence). The CDR3 length is 16 residues. The CDR3 region is CASSLRDVSSYNEQFF. In DNA, the CDR3 is TGTGCCAGCAGTTTGCGGGACGTGAGCTCCTACAATGAGCAGTTCTTC.

The gene calls are TRBV30 and TRBJ2-3, with TRBD2 identical over 14 bases. This CDR3 has 16 residues. Unmatched junction bases numbered 6, after V lost 2 bases and J lost 5 bases. Germline V gene lookup returns CDR1 GTSNPN and CDR2 SVGIG (reference sequence). The CDR3 sequence is CAWSPGLAGAGDTQYF. In DNA, the CDR3 is TGTGCCTGGAGTCCGGGACTAGCGGGAGCTGGAGATACGCAGTATTTT. Full variable domain (outside the CDR3, taken from reference TRBV30 and TRBJ2-3): SQTIHQWPATLVQPVGSPLSLECTVEGTSNPNLYWYRQAAGRGLQLLFYSVGIGQISSEVPQNLSASRPQDRQFILSSKKLLLSDSGFYLCAWSPGLAGAGDTQYFGPGTRLTVL.

This sequence joins TRBV30 and TRBJ1-1; D gene ambiguous. The CDR3 is 12 amino acids. The germline gives CDR1 GTSNPN, CDR2 SVGIG (reference sequence). Trimming left V 5 bases short and J 4 bases short, with 11 bases between. CDR3 protein: CAWGYPSTEAFF. In DNA, the CDR3 is TGTGCCTGGGGTTATCCTAGCACTGAAGCTTTCTTT.

This chain uses TRBV5-1 with TRBJ2-1; 7 bases align to TRBD1. This CDR3 is built from 15 residues. V was clipped by 4 bases and J by 2 bases; unmatched bases: 6. Germline assignment: CDR1 SGHRS and CDR2 YFSETQ. DNA for the CDR3: TGCGCCAGCAGCCTACAGGGGATACCCTACAATGAGCAGTTCTTC. This sequence encodes CASSLQGIPYNEQFF.

V gene TRBV7-2 combines with J gene TRBJ2-1; D possibly corresponds to TRBD2 (6 bases). In germline, CDR1 is SGHTA, CDR2 FQGNSA. Trimming pared 3 bases from V and 5 bases from J, leaving 14 bases between. This CDR3 has 15 residues. CDR3: CASSFVGGNDNEQFF. The CDR3 region has the DNA TGTGCCAGCAGCTTTGTGGGCGGGAACGACAATGAGCAGTTCTTC.

This clone was observed a few times. This chain connects TRBV19 to TRBJ1-6, with TRBD1 matching over 8 bases. CDR1 is LNHDA, CDR2 SQIVND, per germline (reference sequence). The CDR3 contains 13 residues. V trimming: 5 bases; J trimming: 9 bases; junction bases outside the gene matches: 3. CDR3 sequence: CASSYQGASPLHF. CDR3 DNA: TGTGCCAGTAGTTACCAGGGGGCTTCACCCCTCCACTTT.

For the CDR3, the DNA is TGTGCCAGCAGCGTAGGGGCTAGCGGGAGAGAGAATGAGCAGTTCTTC. Protein: CASSVGASGRENEQFF. The rearrangement links TRBV9 to TRBJ2-1; 10 positions agree with TRBD2. CDR1 and CDR2 from the germline V gene are SGDLS and YYNGEE. The length of the CDR3 is 16 residues. V lost 0 bases, J lost 7 bases, and 7 bases stayed unmatched. Full variable domain (rest looked up from reference TRBV9 and TRBJ2-1): DSGVTQTPKHLITATGQRVTLRCSPRSGDLSVYWYQQSLDQGLQFLIQYYNGEERAKGNILERFSAQQFPDLHSELNLSSLELGDSALYFCASSVGASGRENEQFFGPGTRLTVL.

This clone is a singleton in its sample. The V gene is TRBV5-1, the J gene TRBJ2-7; 7 nucleotides align to TRBD1. The CDR3 has 15 amino acids. With 1 base clipped from V and 2 bases from J, the junction kept 6 bases outside the gene matches. Germline CDR1 is SGHRS and CDR2 is YFSETQ. The CDR3 DNA reads TGCGCCAGCAGCTTGATCGGGCAGGGGGCCTACGAGCAGTACTTC. It encodes CASSLIGQGAYEQYF.

The V gene is TRBV18, the J gene TRBJ1-1, with D unclear. The CDR3 extends over 14 amino acids. Trimming pared 6 bases from V and 5 bases from J, leaving 16 bases between. Germline assignment: CDR1 KGHSH and CDR2 LQKENI. The CDR3 spells CASSTSRGGTEAFF. As DNA, the CDR3 is TGTGCCAGCTCCACTTCCCGGGGTGGGACTGAAGCTTTCTTT.

The CDR3 DNA sequence: TGTGCCAGCAGCTTAGCCGTTACAGATACGCAGTATTTT. Protein sequence: CASSLAVTDTQYF. The genes are TRBV7-2 and TRBJ2-3, with D uncertain. Germline-derived CDR1 and CDR2 are SGHTA and FQGNSA. The length of the CDR3 is 13 residues. Trimming left V 0 bases short and J 3 bases short, with 4 bases between.

The chain is built from TRBV6-5 and TRBJ1-1; D is ambiguous. Germline values: CDR1 MNHEY, CDR2 SVGAGI. Trimming took off 6 bases at V and 6 bases at J, with 8 bases between the two ends. The CDR3 is made up of 11 amino acids. The CDR3 reads CASRGVSEAFF. In nucleotides, the CDR3 is TGTGCCAGCAGGGGAGTGTCTGAAGCTTTCTTT.

This clone was recorded once. The rearrangement links TRBV19 to TRBJ2-1; the match to TRBD1 covers 10 bases. Germline trimming cut 4 bases from V and 9 bases from J; bases unmatched to any gene: 6. This CDR3 contains 14 residues. In germline, CDR1 is LNHDA, CDR2 SQIVND (reference sequence). CDR3 sequence: CASSKRQGASEQFF. Written as DNA, the CDR3 is TGTGCCAGTAGTAAACGACAGGGGGCCTCTGAGCAGTTCTTC. Based on the CDR3 plus reference TRBV19 and TRBJ2-1, the full variable domain is DGGITQSPKYLFRKEGQNVTLSCEQNLNHDAMYWYRQDPGQGLRLIYYSQIVNDFQKGDIAEGYSVSREKKESFPLTVTSAQKNPTAFYLCASSKRQGASEQFFGPGTRLTVL.